A selection of T cell receptor beta chains follows, all from one sample in a study. MiXCR, applied by TCRdb to the 5' RACE reads, yields one record per CDR3 protein. The table includes about 53,000 distinct CDR3 sequences, about 24% detected once. Sequenced: tumor-infiltrating naive CD4+ T cells sorted from the breast tumor. These receptors originate from a female donor with breast cancer. Both conserved end residues are part of each CDR3. A D gene is named only where the DNA matches it firmly. Part of the rows lack a size; the others show once, few, many or a class for expanded clones.

V	size	D	J	CDR3	DNA
TRBV4-3	few	-	TRBJ1-3	CASSQDLRSSGNTIYF	TGCGCCAGCAGCCAAGATTTACGTAGCTCTGGAAACACCATATATTTT
TRBV7-3	few	-	TRBJ1-1	CASSSGGGVNTEAFF	TGTGCCAGCAGCTCCGGAGGAGGAGTGAACACTGAAGCTTTCTTT
TRBV5-1	many	TRBD1	TRBJ2-3	CASSFDRVDTQYF	TGCGCCAGCAGCTTTGACAGGGTGGATACGCAGTATTTT
TRBV10-1	few	TRBD2	TRBJ2-7	CASRPGTSGDEQYF	TGCGCCAGCAGGCCCGGGACTAGCGGCGACGAGCAGTACTTC
TRBV7-6	-	TRBD2	TRBJ2-7	CASSLWGGEQYF	TGTGCCAGCAGCTTATGGGGGGGCGAGCAGTACTTC
TRBV5-1	few	TRBD1	TRBJ2-5	CASSPVTGARVETQYF	TGCGCCAGCAGCCCCGTCACAGGGGCCCGGGTGGAGACCCAGTACTTC
TRBV5-1	-	TRBD1	TRBJ1-2	CASRQGEGYGYTF	TGCGCCAGTAGACAGGGGGAAGGCTATGGCTACACCTTC
TRBV5-1	-	-	TRBJ1-2	CASSLGRTNYGYTF	TGCGCCAGCAGCTTGGGACGGACTAACTATGGCTACACCTTC
TRBV11-2	-	-	TRBJ2-3	CASSFLRASTDTQYF	TGTGCCAGCAGCTTCCTCCGGGCTAGCACAGATACGCAGTATTTT
TRBV7-9	many	-	TRBJ1-2	CASSTTGYGYTF	TGTGCCAGCAGCACTACGGGATATGGCTACACCTTC
TRBV19	few	-	TRBJ1-5	CASSTAGRQPQHF	TGTGCCAGTAGTACGGCAGGGAGACAGCCCCAGCATTTT
TRBV28	-	TRBD1	TRBJ2-2	CASSFGTANTGELFF	TGTGCCAGCAGTTTTGGGACAGCGAACACCGGGGAGCTGTTTTTT
TRBV11-2	-	TRBD1	TRBJ2-7	CASSNPGTGAASEQYF	TGTGCCAGCAGCAACCCCGGGACAGGGGCCGCCTCCGAGCAGTACTTC
TRBV7-2	-	-	TRBJ2-1	CASSLSYGSTPNEQFF	TGTGCCAGCAGCTTAAGCTATGGGAGTACCCCAAATGAGCAGTTCTTC
TRBV27	-	TRBD1	TRBJ1-1	CASSPRTGADEAFF	TGTGCCAGCAGTCCTAGGACAGGGGCGGATGAAGCTTTCTTT
TRBV6-2/TRBV6-3	few	-	TRBJ2-5	CASRHGGETQYF	TGTGCCAGCAGACATGGTGGGGAGACCCAGTACTTC
TRBV5-1	-	-	TRBJ1-1	CASSLWAGAQNTEASF	TGCGCCAGCAGCTTGTGGGCAGGGGCTCAGAACACTGAAGCTTCCTTT
TRBV5-1	many	-	TRBJ2-1	CATALPDRHNEQFF	TGCGCCACCGCCCTACCCGACAGACACAATGAGCAGTTCTTC
TRBV6-6	many	TRBD1	TRBJ1-2	CASTPRTGGGYGYTF	TGTGCCAGCACTCCTCGGACAGGGGGTGGCTATGGCTACACCTTC
TRBV15	many	-	TRBJ1-5	CSNQPQHF	TGTAGCAATCAGCCCCAGCATTTT
TRBV7-2	-	-	TRBJ1-3	CASSDYFGNTIYF	TGTGCCAGCAGCGATTACTTCGGAAACACCATATATTTT
TRBV7-9	-	TRBD1	TRBJ2-2	CASSPWDRATGELFF	TGTGCCAGCAGCCCCTGGGACAGGGCCACCGGGGAGCTGTTTTTT
TRBV12-3/TRBV12-4	few	TRBD1	TRBJ1-1	CASSPTGAGTEAFF	TGTGCCAGCAGCCCCACAGGGGCGGGCACTGAAGCTTTCTTT
TRBV6-6	-	-	TRBJ2-3	CASSYSIWGRTDTQYF	TGTGCCAGCAGTTACTCGATTTGGGGGAGAACAGATACGCAGTATTTT
TRBV12-3/TRBV12-4	many	-	TRBJ2-1	CASSFEAWGEQFF	TGTGCCAGCAGTTTCGAAGCCTGGGGTGAGCAGTTCTTC
TRBV2	few	-	TRBJ1-1	CASSAGGLDTEAFF	TGTGCCAGCAGTGCGGGGGGGCTAGACACTGAAGCTTTCTTT
TRBV4-1	many	-	TRBJ1-2	CASSQDGQIYGYTF	TGCGCCAGCAGCCAAGATGGACAGATCTATGGCTACACCTTC
TRBV29-1	once	-	TRBJ2-3	CSVEPTATDMQYF	TGCAGCGTTGAACCCACAGCCACAGATATGCAGTATTTT
TRBV4-1	-	-	TRBJ2-1	CASSQRTTSLIEQFF	TGCGCCAGCAGCCAGAGGACCACTAGCCTCATTGAGCAGTTCTTC
TRBV5-1	many	-	TRBJ1-1	CASSFNRDQAFF	TGCGCCAGCAGCTTCAACCGGGACCAAGCTTTCTTT
TRBV5-1	-	-	TRBJ1-1	CASSLGGNLGTEAFF	TGCGCCAGCAGCTTGGGGGGAAATCTGGGCACTGAAGCTTTCTTT
TRBV29-1	few	-	TRBJ1-4	CSVSGVNEKLFF	TGCAGCGTGTCCGGGGTGAATGAAAAACTGTTTTTT
TRBV10-3	-	-	TRBJ2-2	CAISESTTLSTGELFF	TGTGCCATCAGTGAGTCAACCACCCTCAGCACCGGGGAGCTGTTTTTT
TRBV7-2	once	-	TRBJ2-5	CASSRSPTTQETQYF	TGTGCCAGCAGTCGGTCCCCAACGACACAAGAGACCCAGTACTTC
TRBV5-5	few	-	TRBJ1-5	CASSLGAQMINQPQHF	TGTGCCAGCAGCTTGGGGGCCCAGATGATCAATCAGCCCCAGCATTTT
TRBV20-1	few	-	TRBJ1-6	CSVKGGNSPLHF	TGCAGTGTCAAGGGAGGGAATTCACCCCTCCACTTT
TRBV12-3/TRBV12-4	-	TRBD2	TRBJ2-3	CASSFGGLARSSTDTQYF	TGTGCCAGCAGTTTCGGTGGACTAGCGCGGTCTAGCACAGATACGCAGTATTTT
TRBV4-3	few	-	TRBJ2-1	CASSQGYGSSYNEQFF	TGCGCCAGCAGCCAAGGGTATGGTAGCTCCTACAATGAGCAGTTCTTC
TRBV5-1	many	-	TRBJ2-7	CASSFDRALYEQYF	TGCGCCAGCAGCTTCGACAGAGCCCTTTACGAGCAGTACTTC
TRBV6-6	-	-	TRBJ1-3	CASSCSDSFSGNTIYF	TGTGCCAGCAGTTGCTCTGACTCCTTCTCTGGAAACACCATATATTTT
TRBV5-1	-	TRBD1	TRBJ2-7	CASSLGSRDRVYKQYF	TGCGCCAGCAGCTTGGGCTCCCGGGACAGGGTCTACAAGCAGTACTTC
TRBV2	-	TRBD1	TRBJ2-5	CASSVGQPEGETQYF	TGTGCCAGCAGTGTGGGACAGCCCGAGGGGGAGACCCAGTACTTC
TRBV29-1	few	-	TRBJ1-6	CSVVIGGGNSPLHF	TGCAGCGTTGTTATAGGGGGGGGTAATTCACCCCTCCACTTT
TRBV7-9	-	-	TRBJ2-3	CASREREITDTQYF	TGTGCCAGCAGAGAACGGGAGATCACAGATACGCAGTATTTT
TRBV20-1	-	TRBD1	TRBJ1-1	CSALLGTGTTEAFF	TGCAGTGCTCTCCTCGGGACAGGGACGACTGAAGCTTTCTTT
TRBV30	few	TRBD1	TRBJ2-6	CAWIRDRSRSGANVLTF	TGTGCCTGGATCCGGGACAGATCCCGTTCTGGGGCCAACGTCCTGACTTTC
TRBV7-2	many	-	TRBJ2-4	CASSFGQGNIQYF	TGTGCCAGCAGCTTCGGGCAGGGAAACATTCAGTACTTC
TRBV7-2	-	-	TRBJ2-1	CASRVGASSHNEQFF	TGTGCCAGCAGGGTAGGGGCTAGCTCCCACAATGAGCAGTTCTTC
TRBV10-3	-	TRBD2	TRBJ2-3	CAISVELAGGRAIDTQYF	TGTGCCATCAGTGTGGAACTAGCGGGAGGCCGCGCTATAGATACGCAGTATTTT
TRBV6-5	few	-	TRBJ1-3	CASREQGRGNTIYF	TGTGCCAGCAGAGAACAGGGCCGAGGAAACACCATATATTTT
TRBV5-1	few	TRBD2	TRBJ2-1	CASSLVSGSDEQFF	TGCGCCAGCAGCTTGGTTAGCGGGAGTGATGAGCAGTTCTTC
TRBV11-2	-	-	TRBJ1-5	CASSLAPQQPQHF	TGTGCCAGCAGCTTAGCACCCCAGCAGCCCCAGCATTTT
TRBV5-1	-	-	TRBJ1-6	CASSLRQGDHSPLHF	TGCGCCAGCAGCTTGAGGCAGGGAGACCATTCACCCCTCCACTTT
TRBV2	-	-	TRBJ2-5	CASSEETQYF	TGTGCCAGCAGTGAAGAGACCCAGTACTTC
TRBV20-1	few	-	TRBJ2-5	CSARATQETQYF	TGCAGTGCTAGAGCCACTCAAGAGACCCAGTACTTC